This TCR beta chain originates from a study of response to subunit inactivated influenza vaccine. Study-wide points: Authors suggested few new T cells are recruited by each seasonal influenza vaccination.

The V and J ends lost 3 bases and 2 bases respectively, with 14 bases between them. Germline CDR1 is SGHRS and CDR2 is YFSETQ. The CDR3 sequence is 16 residues long. TCRdb ran MiXCR on the RT-PCR reads and lists one entry per CDR3 protein. This sample has more than 250,000 distinct CDR3 sequences, with around a fifth found just once. A word on this clonotype: Its antigen is unidentified.

This chain uses TRBV5-1 with TRBJ2-2, with D perhaps being TRBD1 or TRBD2 (5 bases each). This sample comprised PBMCs from blood, obtained less than 22 months after vaccination. The TCR was taken from a man aged 50 to 69 who received an inactivated influenza vaccine. CDR3 in amino acids: CASSWGRDSNTGELFF. As DNA, the CDR3 is TGCGCCAGCAGCTGGGGGAGAGACAGCAACACCGGGGAGCTGTTTTTT. The complete variable domain, with remaining parts taken from reference TRBV5-1 and TRBJ2-2, reads KAGVTQTPRYLIKTRGQQVTLSCSPISGHRSVSWYQQTPGQGLQFLFEYFSETQRNKGNFPGRFSGRQFSNSRSEMNVSTLELGDSALYLCASSWGRDSNTGELFFGEGSRLTVL.